A single sample gave rise to the 9 T cell receptor beta chains below, sequenced in a study of early T cells in non-severe SARS-CoV-2 infection. MiXCR was run by TCRdb on the 5' RACE reads, yielding one entry per CDR3 protein. The data contain 30,000 to 40,000 distinct CDR3 sequences, around 4.6% of them singletons. Sequences were obtained from whole blood. Source of these receptors: an adult who was a healthcare worker with PCR-confirmed SARS-CoV-2 infection or an uninfected control (not recorded which).

In nucleotides, the CDR3 is TGTGCCAGCAGGCAGGGGGGCAACGAGCAGTACTTC. Its translation: CASRQGGNEQYF. The J gene is TRBJ2-7, the V gene TRBV7-9, with a tentative D call TRBD1 (7 bases). With 6 bases removed from V and 5 bases from J, the gap between germline ends came to 11 bases. The CDR3 has 12 amino acids. Germline V gene sequence: CDR1 SEHNR, CDR2 FQNEAQ (reference sequence).

This clonotype was seen repeatedly, ten times or more. The V and J genes are TRBV7-2 and TRBJ1-5, with D possibly matching TRBD1 (6 bases). V lost 5 bases, J lost 7 bases, and 18 bases lay in between. CDR3 length equals 15 residues. CDR1 is SGHTA, CDR2 FQGNSA, per germline. The CDR3 is CASSPPGTQGQPQHF. The CDR3 DNA follows: TGTGCCAGCAGCCCCCCCGGGACCCAGGGGCAGCCCCAGCATTTT.

This clonotype came up many times. The rearrangement joins TRBV19 to TRBJ2-2, with TRBD2 matching 9 bases. The CDR3 has 18 residues. V trimming: 2 bases; J trimming: 2 bases; junction bases outside the gene matches: 9. Germline V lookup: CDR1 LNHDA, CDR2 SQIVND (reference sequence). The CDR3 sequence: CASSIPYYSGRNTGELFF. DNA of the CDR3: TGTGCCAGTAGTATACCCTATTATAGCGGGAGAAACACCGGGGAGCTGTTTTTT.

This clonotype appeared a few times. The chain links TRBV6-1 to TRBJ2-5; D ambiguous. The CDR3 is 13 amino acids. Per the germline V gene, CDR1 is MNHNS and CDR2 is SASEGT. Trimming took 5 bases from V and 0 from J, leaving 7 bases between them. The CDR3 spells CASSSGYQETQYF. The CDR3 DNA follows: TGTGCCAGCAGTAGTGGTTACCAAGAGACCCAGTACTTC.

This clonotype has ten or more counts. The chain combines TRBV3-1 with TRBJ1-2; perhaps TRBD1 as D (5 bases). This CDR3 is 14 amino acids long. CDR1 and CDR2 from the germline V gene are LGHDT and YNNKEL (reference sequence). Trimming took off 0 bases at V and 13 bases at J, with 18 bases between the two ends. This CDR3 is CASSQDPGPPGSTF. The CDR3 nucleotides are TGTGCCAGCAGCCAAGATCCCGGGCCTCCAGGGTCCACCTTC. Using reference TRBV3-1 and TRBJ1-2 for the parts outside the CDR3, the full variable domain is DTAVSQTPKYLVTQMGNDKSIKCEQNLGHDTMYWYKQDSKKFLKIMFSYNNKELIINETVPNRFSPKSPDKAHLNLHINSLELGDSAVYFCASSQDPGPPGSTFGSGTRLTVV.

This clonotype appeared many times. The V gene is TRBV5-1, the J gene TRBJ1-4; D gene uncertain. The CDR3 runs 15 residues. The germline V and J ends were trimmed by 2 bases and 0 bases, with 8 bases remaining between them. Germline CDR1 is SGHRS and CDR2 is YFSETQ. DNA of the CDR3: TGCGCCAGCAGCTTACAAGGGACAACTAATGAAAAACTGTTTTTT. Its protein product is CASSLQGTTNEKLFF.

This clonotype has just a few counts. The chain joins TRBV15 to TRBJ2-3; D is ambiguous. This CDR3 region has 15 residues. Germline lookup yields CDR1 LNHNV and CDR2 YYDKDF (reference sequence). Trimming took off 0 bases at V and 0 bases at J, with 7 bases between the two ends. This CDR3 reads CATSRDRTSTDTQYF. The CDR3 DNA reads as TGTGCCACCAGCAGAGATCGAACTAGCACAGATACGCAGTATTTT. Using reference TRBV15 and TRBJ2-3 for the parts outside the CDR3, the full variable domain is DAMVIQNPRYQVTQFGKPVTLSCSQTLNHNVMYWYQQKSSQAPKLLFHYYDKDFNNEADTPDNFQSRRPNTSFCFLDIRSPGLGDTAMYLCATSRDRTSTDTQYFGPGTRLTVL.

This chain uses TRBV5-1 with TRBJ2-4, with D possibly being TRBD1 or TRBD2 (5 bases each). V was clipped by 3 bases and J by 8 bases, with 15 bases between them. There are 14 residues in the CDR3. Germline CDR1 is SGHRS and CDR2 is YFSETQ. The DNA of the CDR3 is TGCGCCAGCAGCTACGGGACCCTAGGGGACATTCAGTACTTC. This translates into CASSYGTLGDIQYF.

This clonotype has ten or more counts. The chain couples TRBV29-1 to TRBJ1-1; perhaps TRBD1 as D (6 bases). The length of the CDR3 is 12 residues. With 4 bases removed from V and 6 bases from J, the gap between germline ends came to 12 bases. In germline, CDR1 is SQVTM, CDR2 ANQGSEA. The CDR3 DNA follows: TGCAGCGTTGGGACAGAAGGCGCTGAAGCTTTCTTT. Its protein is CSVGTEGAEAFF.